One sample yielded the 9 T cell receptor beta chains listed below, sequenced in a study of cytomegalovirus exposure and HLA in healthy donors. PCR used 60 Vbeta primers and 13 Jbeta primers. The table came from immunoSEQ multiplex PCR; TCRdb's copy has only in-frame clones and leaves some out. The sample contains around 150,000 clones, approximately 80% of which appear only once. The material sequenced was PBMCs. The receptors here all came from a middle-aged man in good health and CMV-seropositive.

The chain recombines TRBV7-9 with TRBJ2-7; 8 nucleotides line up with TRBD1. Germline lookup yields CDR1 SEHNR and CDR2 FQNEAQ (reference sequence). V lost 5 bases, J lost 9 bases, and 15 bases stayed unmatched. This CDR3 is 15 amino acids long. The chain's CDR3 is CASSPRGQEFIRQYF. The CDR3 DNA sequence: TGTGCCAGCAGCCCCCGGGGACAGGAGTTTATTCGGCAGTACTTC.

This chain uses TRBV5-1 with TRBJ2-7, with D unclear. The V gene lost 2 bases and the J gene lost 4 bases, with 4 bases spanning the gap. The CDR3 consists of 11 residues. In germline, CDR1 is SGHRS, CDR2 YFSETQ. The CDR3 sequence: CASSFRYEQYF. The CDR3 nucleotides are TGCGCCAGCAGCTTCCGGTACGAGCAGTACTTC.

This chain links TRBV4-1 with TRBJ2-5, with 9 bases matching TRBD1. The closer fit of TRBJ2-7 to the DNA end suggests the J call may be wrong. Germline lookup yields CDR1 MGHRA and CDR2 YSYEKL. CDR3 size: 14 residues. CDR3 nucleotides: TGCGCCAGCAGCCAAGATCACAGGGGGCGCGAGCAGTACTTC. It yields the protein CASSQDHRGREQYF.

The rearrangement uses TRBV7-8 and TRBJ1-5; TRBD1 matches 7 bases. Germline V gives CDR1 SGHVS, CDR2 FQNEAQ. The CDR3 consists of 15 residues. V was clipped by 3 bases and J by 6 bases; unmatched bases: 8. CDR3 coding DNA: TGTGCCAGCAGCTTCGGGACAGCCCGAGGTCAGCCCCAGCATTTT. It codes for CASSFGTARGQPQHF.

The V call is TRBV28, the J call TRBJ1-6; perhaps TRBD1 as D (6 bases). The V end was cut by 2 bases, the J end by 9 bases, with 14 bases between. This CDR3 has 15 residues. Germline CDR1 is MDHEN and CDR2 is SYDVKM. The CDR3 reads CASSLGWDNGSPLHF. Here the CDR3 DNA reads TGTGCCAGCAGTTTAGGGTGGGACAATGGTTCACCCCTCCACTTT.

This clone appeared a few times. The chain joins TRBV15 to TRBJ2-5; 7 bases align to TRBD1. Germline CDR1 LNHNV, CDR2 YYDKDF (reference sequence). Trimming cost V 5 bases and J 5 bases; bases outside gene matches: 11. The CDR3 consists of 15 residues. This CDR3 is CATSGRQGLGETQYF. Written as DNA, the CDR3 is TGTGCCACCAGCGGCCGACAGGGATTGGGCGAGACCCAGTACTTC.

This chain connects TRBV4-2 to TRBJ2-3; 12 bases match TRBD2. J was trimmed by 3 bases and V by 0 bases; bases with no gene match: 1. Germline-derived CDR1 and CDR2 are LGHNA and YNFKEQ. The CDR3 is 16 residues long. The CDR3 here is CASSQEGTSGTDTQYF. CDR3 nucleotide sequence: TGTGCCAGCAGCCAAGAGGGGACTAGCGGGACAGATACGCAGTATTTT.

The chain combines TRBV18 with TRBJ1-2; 7 bases match TRBD1. Germline loops: CDR1 KGHSH, CDR2 LQKENI. The V segment lost 5 bases and the J segment 6 bases; nucleotides outside the gene matches: 9. The CDR3 consists of 14 residues. The chain's CDR3 is CASSTMVGGDGYTF. As DNA, the CDR3 is TGTGCCAGCTCAACCATGGTAGGGGGCGATGGCTACACCTTC.

The chain couples TRBV19 to TRBJ2-7; TRBD1 matches at 8 bases. V gave up 3 bases and J gave up 2 bases; unmatched junction bases: 6. CDR1 and CDR2 (germline): LNHDA, SQIVND (reference sequence). CDR3 length: 15 residues. The CDR3 region has the DNA TGTGCCAGTAGTATGGCAGGGGGCCTAACCTACGAGCAGTACTTC. It translates to CASSMAGGLTYEQYF.